The clone carrying this T cell receptor (beta chain) was detected only once. The data originate from a study of T cell responses to AZD1222 COVID-19 vaccine. The V and J ends lost 6 bases and 5 bases, in that order; junction bases with no gene match: 3. CDR3 size: 13 residues. Germline values: CDR1 ENHRY, CDR2 SYGVKD. Measured with immunoSEQ multiplex PCR; TCRdb has only the in-frame clones, and not every one. In the table there are approximately 84,000 clones, around 87% of which are singletons. The sample in question was peripheral blood, obtained 28 days after the second AZD1222 dose. The TCR originated in an adult who received the AZD1222 COVID-19 vaccine. The V and J genes are TRBV10-3 and TRBJ2-5; 10 nucleotides align to TRBD1. CDR3 loop: CAISRTGGETQYF. CDR3 in DNA: TGTGCCATCAGCAGGACAGGGGGGGAGACCCAGTACTTC.